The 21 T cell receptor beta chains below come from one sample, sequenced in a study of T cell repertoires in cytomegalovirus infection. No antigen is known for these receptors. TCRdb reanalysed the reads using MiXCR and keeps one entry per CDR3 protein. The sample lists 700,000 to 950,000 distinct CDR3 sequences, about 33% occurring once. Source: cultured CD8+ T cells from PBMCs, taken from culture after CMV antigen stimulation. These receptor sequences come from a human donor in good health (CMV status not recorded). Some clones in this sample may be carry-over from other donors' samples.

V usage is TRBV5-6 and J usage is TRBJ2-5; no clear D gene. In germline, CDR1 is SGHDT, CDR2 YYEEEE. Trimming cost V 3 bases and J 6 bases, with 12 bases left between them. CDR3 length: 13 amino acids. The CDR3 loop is CASSSPFGQTQYF. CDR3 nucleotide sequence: TGTGCCAGCAGCTCACCCTTTGGGCAGACCCAGTACTTC.

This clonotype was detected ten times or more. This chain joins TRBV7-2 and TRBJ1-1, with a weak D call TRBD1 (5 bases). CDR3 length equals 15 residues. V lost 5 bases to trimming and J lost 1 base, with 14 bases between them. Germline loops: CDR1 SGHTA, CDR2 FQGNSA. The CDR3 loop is CASSLTGNANTEAFF. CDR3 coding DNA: TGTGCCAGCAGCCTTACAGGTAACGCGAACACTGAAGCTTTCTTT.

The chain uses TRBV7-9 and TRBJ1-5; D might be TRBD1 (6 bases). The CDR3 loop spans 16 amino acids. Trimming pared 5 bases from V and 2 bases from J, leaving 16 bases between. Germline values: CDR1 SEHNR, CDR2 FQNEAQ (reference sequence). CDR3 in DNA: TGTGCCAGCAGCCCGGACAGTCTGAAGGGCAATCAGCCCCAGCATTTT. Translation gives CASSPDSLKGNQPQHF. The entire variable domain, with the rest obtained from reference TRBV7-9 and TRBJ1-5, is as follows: DTGVSQNPRHKITKRGQNVTFRCDPISEHNRLYWYRQTLGQGPEFLTYFQNEAQLEKSRLLSDRFSAERPKGSFSTLEIQRTEQGDSAMYLCASSPDSLKGNQPQHFGDGTRLSIL.

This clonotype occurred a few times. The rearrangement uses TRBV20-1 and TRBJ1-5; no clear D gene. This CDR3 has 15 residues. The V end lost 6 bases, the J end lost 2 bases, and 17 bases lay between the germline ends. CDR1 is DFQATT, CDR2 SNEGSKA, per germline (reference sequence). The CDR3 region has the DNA TGCAGTGCCCAATCCGACTCTGGGGGCAATCAGCCCCAGCATTTT. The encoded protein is CSAQSDSGGNQPQHF.

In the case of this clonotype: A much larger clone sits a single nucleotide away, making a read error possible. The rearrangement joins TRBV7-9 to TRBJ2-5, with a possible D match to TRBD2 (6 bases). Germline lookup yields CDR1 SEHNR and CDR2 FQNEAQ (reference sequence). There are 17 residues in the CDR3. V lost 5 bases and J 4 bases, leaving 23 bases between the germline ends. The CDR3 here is CASSVGRRGELPETQYF. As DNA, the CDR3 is TGTGCCAGCAGCGTAGGGAGGCGGGGCGAACTACCAGAGACCCAGTACTTC.

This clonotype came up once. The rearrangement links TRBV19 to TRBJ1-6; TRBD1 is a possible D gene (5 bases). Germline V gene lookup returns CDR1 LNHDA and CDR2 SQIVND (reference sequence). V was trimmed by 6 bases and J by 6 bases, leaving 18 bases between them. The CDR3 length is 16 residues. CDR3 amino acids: CASRQTGGGPNSPLHF. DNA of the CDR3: TGTGCCAGTAGACAAACCGGGGGAGGACCTAATTCACCCCTCCACTTT.

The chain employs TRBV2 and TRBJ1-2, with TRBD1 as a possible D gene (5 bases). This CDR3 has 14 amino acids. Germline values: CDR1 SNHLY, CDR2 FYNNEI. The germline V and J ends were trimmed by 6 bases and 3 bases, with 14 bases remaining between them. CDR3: CASRFPGRDYGYTF. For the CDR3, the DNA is TGTGCCAGCAGGTTCCCAGGGCGGGACTATGGCTACACCTTC.

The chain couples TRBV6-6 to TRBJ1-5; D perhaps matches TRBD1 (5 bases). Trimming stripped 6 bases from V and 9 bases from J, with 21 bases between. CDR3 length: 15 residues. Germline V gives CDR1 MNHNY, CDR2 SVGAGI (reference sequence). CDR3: CASSRVERLGWPQHF. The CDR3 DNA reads TGTGCCAGCAGCAGGGTAGAGCGGTTGGGTTGGCCCCAGCATTTT.

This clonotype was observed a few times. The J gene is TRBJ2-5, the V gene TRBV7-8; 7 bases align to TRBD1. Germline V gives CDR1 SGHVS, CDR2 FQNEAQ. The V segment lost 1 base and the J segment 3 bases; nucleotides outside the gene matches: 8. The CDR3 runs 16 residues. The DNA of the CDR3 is TGTGCCAGCAGCTTAGGCCAGACAGGGAGAAAAGAGACCCAGTACTTC. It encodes CASSLGQTGRKETQYF.

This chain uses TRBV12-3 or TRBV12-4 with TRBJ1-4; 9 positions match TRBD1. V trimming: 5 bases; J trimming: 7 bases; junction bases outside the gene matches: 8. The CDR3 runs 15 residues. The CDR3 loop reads CASSLNRGRREKLFF. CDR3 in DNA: TGTGCCAGCAGTCTGAACAGGGGGCGCCGTGAAAAACTGTTTTTT.

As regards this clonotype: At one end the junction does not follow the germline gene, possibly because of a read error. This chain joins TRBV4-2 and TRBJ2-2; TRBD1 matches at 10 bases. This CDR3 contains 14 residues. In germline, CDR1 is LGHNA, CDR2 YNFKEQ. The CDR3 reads CASNQGTGVGELFF. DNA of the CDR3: TGTGCCAGCAACCAAGGGACAGGGGTCGGGGAGCTGTTTTTT.

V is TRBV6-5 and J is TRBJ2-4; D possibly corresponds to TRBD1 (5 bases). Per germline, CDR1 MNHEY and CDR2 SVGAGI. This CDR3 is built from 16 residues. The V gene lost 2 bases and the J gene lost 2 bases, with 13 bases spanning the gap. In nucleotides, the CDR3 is TGTGCCAGCAGTTACGGCAGGGATGGGACCAAAAACATTCAGTACTTC. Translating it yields CASSYGRDGTKNIQYF.

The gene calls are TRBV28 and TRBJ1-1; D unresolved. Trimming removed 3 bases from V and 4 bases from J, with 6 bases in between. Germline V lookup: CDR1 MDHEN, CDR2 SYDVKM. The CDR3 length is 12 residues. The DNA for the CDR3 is TGTGCCAGCAGTTTTTGGAGCACTGAAGCTTTCTTT. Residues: CASSFWSTEAFF. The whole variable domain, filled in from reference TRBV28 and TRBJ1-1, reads DVKVTQSSRYLVKRTGEKVFLECVQDMDHENMFWYRQDPGLGLRLIYFSYDVKMKEKGDIPEGYSVSREKKERFSLILESASTNQTSMYLCASSFWSTEAFFGQGTRLTVV.

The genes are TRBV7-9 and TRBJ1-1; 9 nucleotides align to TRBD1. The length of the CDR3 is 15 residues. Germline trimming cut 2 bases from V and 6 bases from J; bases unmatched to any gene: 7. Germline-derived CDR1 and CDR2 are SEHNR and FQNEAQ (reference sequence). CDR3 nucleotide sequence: TGTGCCAGCAGCTTACCACAGGGGGCCAGGGCTGAAGCTTTCTTT. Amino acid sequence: CASSLPQGARAEAFF. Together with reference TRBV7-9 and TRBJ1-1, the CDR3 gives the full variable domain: DTGVSQNPRHKITKRGQNVTFRCDPISEHNRLYWYRQTLGQGPEFLTYFQNEAQLEKSRLLSDRFSAERPKGSFSTLEIQRTEQGDSAMYLCASSLPQGARAEAFFGQGTRLTVV.

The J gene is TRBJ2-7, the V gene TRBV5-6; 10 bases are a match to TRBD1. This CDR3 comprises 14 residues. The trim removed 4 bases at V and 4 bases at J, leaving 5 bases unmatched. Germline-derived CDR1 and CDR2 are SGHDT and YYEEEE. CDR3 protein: CASSGGGQGYEQYV. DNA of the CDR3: TGTGCCAGCAGCGGCGGGGGACAGGGGTACGAGCAGTACGTC.

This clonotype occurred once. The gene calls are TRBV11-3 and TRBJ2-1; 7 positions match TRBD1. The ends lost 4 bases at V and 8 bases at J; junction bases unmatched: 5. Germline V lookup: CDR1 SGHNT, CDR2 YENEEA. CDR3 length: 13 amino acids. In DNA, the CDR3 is TGTGCCAGCAGCTCCGAGGGGGCTGATGAGCAGTTCTTC. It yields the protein CASSSEGADEQFF.

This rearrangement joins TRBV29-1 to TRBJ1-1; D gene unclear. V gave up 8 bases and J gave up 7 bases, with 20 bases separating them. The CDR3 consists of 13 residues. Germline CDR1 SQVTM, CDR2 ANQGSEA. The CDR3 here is CSTIPVYSNEAFF. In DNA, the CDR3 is TGCAGCACGATTCCGGTCTATTCCAATGAAGCTTTCTTT.

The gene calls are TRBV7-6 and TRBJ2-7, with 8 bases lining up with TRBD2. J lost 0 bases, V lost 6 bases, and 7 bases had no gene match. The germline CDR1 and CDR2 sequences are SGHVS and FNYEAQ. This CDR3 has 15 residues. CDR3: CASSYGGGSSYEQYV. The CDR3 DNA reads TGTGCCAGCAGTTACGGCGGGGGGAGCTCCTACGAGCAGTACGTC.

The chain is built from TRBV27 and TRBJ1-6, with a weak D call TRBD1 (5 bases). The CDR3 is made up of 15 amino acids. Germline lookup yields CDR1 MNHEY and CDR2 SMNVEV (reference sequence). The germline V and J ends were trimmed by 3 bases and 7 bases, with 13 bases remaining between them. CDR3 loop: CASSFIRQRNSPLHF. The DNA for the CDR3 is TGTGCCAGCAGTTTCATCCGACAGAGAAATTCACCCCTCCACTTT.

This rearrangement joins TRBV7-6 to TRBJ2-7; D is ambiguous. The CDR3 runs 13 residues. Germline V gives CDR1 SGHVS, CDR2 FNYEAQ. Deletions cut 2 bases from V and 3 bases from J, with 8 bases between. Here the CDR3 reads CASSLMGNYEQYF. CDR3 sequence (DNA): TGTGCCAGCAGCTTAATGGGTAACTACGAGCAGTACTTC.

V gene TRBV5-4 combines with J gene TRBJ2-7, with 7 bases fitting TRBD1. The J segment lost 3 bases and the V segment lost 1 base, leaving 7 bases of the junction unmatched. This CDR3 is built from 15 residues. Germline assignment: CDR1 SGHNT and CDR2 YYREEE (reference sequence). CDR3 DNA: TGTGCCAGCAGCTTGTCGGACGGACAGGACTACGAGCAGTACTTC. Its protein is CASSLSDGQDYEQYF.